Listed below are T cell receptor beta chains from one sample, sequenced in a study of cytomegalovirus exposure and HLA in healthy donors. Some clones are missing from TCRdb's copy, which holds only in-frame ones; the method was immunoSEQ multiplex PCR. The data show 150,000 to 200,000 clones, less than 90% seen once. Material for sequencing was PBMCs. All receptors come from a young woman in good health and CMV-seronegative. Each CDR3 is given with its conserved first and last residue. The D gene is left open where the match is weak. Where a row states a size, it is once, few, many or the class of an expanded clone; other rows omit it.

>TRBJ2-5|TRBV28|NA|11|TRBD2
CASSRTSGVYF
TGTGCCAGCAGTAGAACTAGCGGGGTCTACTTC
>TRBJ1-1|TRBV18|NA|14|NA
CASSPRTGLTEAFF
TGTGCCAGCTCACCTCGTACAGGGTTAACTGAAGCTTTCTTT
>TRBJ2-7|TRBV27|NA|14|TRBD1
CASTQTGLSYEQYF
TGTGCCAGCACCCAGACAGGGCTCTCCTACGAGCAGTACTTC
>TRBJ2-1|TRBV28|NA|19|TRBD2
CASSLLPGLADSSYNEQFF
TGTGCCAGCAGTCTTCTGCCGGGACTAGCGGATAGCTCCTACAATGAGCAGTTCTTC
>TRBJ2-7|TRBV2|NA|15|TRBD1
CATDGQGRSAYEQYF
TGTGCCACTGACGGACAGGGTCGTTCCGCCTACGAGCAGTACTTC
>TRBJ1-4|TRBV15|NA|14|TRBD1
CATSPRDRGEKLFF
TGTGCCACCAGCCCTCGGGACAGGGGCGAAAAACTGTTTTTT
>TRBJ1-5|TRBV10-2|NA|15|TRBD1
CASSEWDRGEKPQHF
TGCGCCAGCAGTGAATGGGACAGGGGAGAAAAGCCCCAGCATTTT
>TRBJ2-1|TRBV6-6|NA|15|TRBD2
CASNFNLGLAREQFF
TGTGCCAGCAACTTTAACCTGGGACTAGCGCGAGAGCAGTTCTTC
>TRBJ2-4|TRBV4-1|NA|19|TRBD2
CASSHTTSGGAIAKNIQYF
TGCGCCAGCAGCCATACGACTAGCGGGGGGGCTATAGCCAAAAACATTCAGTACTTC
>TRBJ1-4|TRBV4-1|few|15|TRBD1
CASTGTGLTNEKLFF
TGCGCCAGCACAGGGACAGGGCTAACTAATGAAAAACTGTTTTTT
>TRBJ2-1|TRBV7-9|NA|19|TRBD2
CASSPRSGTSGVTYNEQFF
TGTGCCAGCAGCCCCCGGTCCGGGACTAGCGGGGTTACCTACAATGAGCAGTTCTTC
>TRBJ2-2|TRBV28|NA|16|TRBD2
CASSSQLAGGTGELFF
TGTGCCAGCAGTTCCCAACTAGCGGGAGGCACCGGGGAGCTGTTTTTT
>TRBJ2-1|TRBV5-6|once|16|TRBD2
CASSLAVGGDYNEQFF
TGTGCCAGCAGCTTGGCCGTGGGGGGGGACTACAATGAGCAGTTCTTC
>TRBJ1-3|TRBV28|NA|12|NA
CASTVSGNTIYF
TGTGCCAGCACAGTCTCTGGAAACACCATATATTTT
>TRBJ2-7|TRBV27|NA|14|NA
CASTSRPSSYEQYF
TGTGCCAGCACCTCTAGGCCCTCGTCCTACGAGCAGTACTTC
>TRBJ2-7|TRBV9|NA|13|NA
CASSVGEGYEQYF
TGTGCCAGCAGCGTAGGTGAGGGCTACGAGCAGTACTTC
>TRBJ1-2|TRBV7-9|once|19|TRBD1
CSSSLPHLGQGGYSYGYTF
TGTTCCAGCAGCTTACCCCATCTCGGACAGGGCGGGTATAGCTATGGCTACACCTTC
>TRBJ1-2|TRBV28|NA|13|NA
CASSFPATSGYTF
TGTGCCAGCAGTTTCCCCGCCACGAGTGGCTACACCTTC
>TRBJ1-6|TRBV2|NA|15|NA
CASSVQGTDNSPLHF
TGTGCCAGCAGTGTGCAGGGAACGGATAATTCACCCCTCCACTTT
>TRBJ2-1|TRBV10-2|once|11|NA
CASTGGGEQFF
TGCGCCAGCACCGGGGGAGGCGAGCAGTTCTTC
>TRBJ2-7|TRBV2|NA|14|NA
CASSGGFLRNEQYF
TGTGCCAGCAGTGGGGGCTTCCTCCGGAACGAGCAGTACTTC
>TRBJ1-2|TRBV5-1|NA|14|TRBD1
CASGVGTGVYGYTF
TGCGCCAGCGGCGTAGGGACAGGCGTTTATGGCTACACCTTC
>TRBJ2-5|TRBV5-1|NA|15|TRBD2
CASSLDSGGAETQYF
TGCGCCAGCAGCTTGGACAGCGGGGGGGCAGAGACCCAGTACTTC
>TRBJ1-2|TRBV4-1|once|16|NA
CASSISSAGIGYGYTF
TGCGCCAGCAGCATCTCAAGCGCAGGGATAGGATATGGCTACACCTTC
>TRBJ2-3|TRBV4-2|NA|15|TRBD2
CASSQVESGRMTQYF
TGTGCCAGCAGCCAAGTCGAAAGCGGGAGGATGACGCAGTATTTT
>TRBJ2-1|TRBV28|NA|13|NA
CASSQQGIGEQFF
TGTGCCAGCAGTCAACAGGGAATAGGTGAGCAGTTCTTC
>TRBJ2-7|TRBV30|NA|12|NA
CAWSPMRAEQYF
TGTGCCTGGAGCCCTATGAGGGCAGAGCAGTACTTC
>TRBJ2-1|TRBV28|NA|15|TRBD1
CASSPTGGSYNEQFF
TGTGCCAGCAGCCCGACAGGGGGATCCTACAATGAGCAGTTCTTC
>TRBJ1-1|TRBV27|NA|13|NA
CASSFRAGTEAFF
TGTGCCAGCAGTTTTCGGGCGGGGACTGAAGCTTTCTTT
>TRBJ2-3|TRBV30|NA|12|TRBD1
CARDRGEDTQYF
TGTGCCCGTGACAGGGGGGAAGATACGCAGTATTTT
>TRBJ1-1|TRBV7-9|NA|14|TRBD1
CASSRTGGDTEAFF
TGTGCCAGCAGCAGGACAGGGGGCGACACTGAAGCTTTCTTT
>TRBJ1-6|TRBV23-1|NA|17|TRBD1
CATHVSGQGERGSPLHF
TGCGCCACCCATGTATCGGGACAGGGTGAAAGGGGCTCACCCCTCCACTTT
>TRBJ2-1|TRBV28|NA|20|NA
CASSPSGIPLAVSSYNEQFF
TGTGCCAGCAGTCCCTCCGGGATTCCATTAGCGGTGAGCTCCTACAATGAGCAGTTCTTC
>TRBJ2-1|TRBV7-2|NA|15|TRBD2
CASSSERGSYNEQFF
TGTGCCAGCAGCTCCGAGCGGGGGTCCTACAATGAGCAGTTCTTC
>TRBJ1-1|TRBV5-4|NA|11|NA
CASSLGQEAFF
TGTGCCAGCAGCTTGGGACAGGAAGCTTTCTTT
>TRBJ1-2|TRBV27|NA|16|TRBD1
CASSSLDRARGYGYTF
TGTGCCAGCAGTTCCCTAGACAGGGCCCGGGGCTATGGCTACACCTTC
>TRBJ2-1|TRBV7-9|NA|14|TRBD2
CSSSVAGGGDEQFF
TGTTCCAGCAGCGTAGCGGGAGGAGGGGATGAGCAGTTCTTC
>TRBJ1-2|TRBV2|NA|13|TRBD1
CASSTRTGLGYTF
TGTGCCAGCAGTACCCGGACAGGGTTAGGCTACACCTTC
>TRBJ1-1|TRBV9|NA|14|TRBD1
CASSPDRGDTEAFF
TGTGCCAGCAGCCCTGACAGGGGGGACACTGAAGCTTTCTTT
>TRBJ1-3|TRBV7-9|NA|17|NA
CASRKSGASTGGNTIYF
TGTGCCAGCAGAAAATCAGGGGCCTCAACGGGGGGAAACACCATATATTTT
>TRBJ2-7|TRBV7-3|NA|14|TRBD2
CASSLTGTSYEQYF
TGTGCCAGCAGCTTAACCGGGACTAGCTACGAGCAGTACTTC
>TRBJ2-1|TRBV9|NA|15|TRBD2
CASSVRSSGGNEQFF
TGTGCCAGCAGCGTTAGGTCTAGCGGTGGAAATGAGCAGTTCTTC
>TRBJ2-7|TRBV4-2|NA|15|NA
CASSQGPRSSYEQYF
TGTGCCAGCAGCCAGGGGCCCAGGAGCTCCTACGAGCAGTACTTC
>TRBJ2-1|TRBV5-4|NA|15|NA
CASSQDSRSYNGQFF
TGTGCCAGCAGCCAGGACAGTCGATCCTACAATGGGCAGTTCTTC
>TRBJ1-3|TRBV19|NA|17|NA
CASSYGKGRGSGNTIYF
TGTGCCAGTAGTTATGGGAAAGGACGGGGCTCTGGAAACACCATATATTTT
>TRBJ1-4|TRBV5-1|NA|16|NA
CASSLGGRPMSEKLFF
TGCGCCAGCAGCTTGGGAGGGCGGCCTATGAGTGAAAAACTGTTTTTT
>TRBJ2-3|TRBV29-1|NA|13|NA
CSVVGGITDTQYF
TGCAGCGTTGTCGGGGGTATCACAGATACGCAGTATTTT